Presented here are 17 T cell receptor beta chains from one specimen sequenced in a study of identical twins. Using its own MiXCR run on the 5' RACE reads, TCRdb lists one record per CDR3 protein. The sample yields fewer than 350,000 distinct CDR3 sequences, under 9% seen once. The data were also submitted as part of a second study, on yellow fever vaccine responses in identical twins.

Source material: memory (CD45RO+) T cells sorted from blood. These receptors originate from a woman between 18 and 29 years old in good health.

This clonotype was recorded at least ten times. The V and J genes are TRBV4-2 and TRBJ1-5, with 7 bases identical to TRBD1. Trimming cost V 2 bases and J 6 bases; bases outside gene matches: 10. CDR1 is LGHNA, CDR2 YNFKEQ, per germline. The CDR3 has 16 residues. CDR3 nucleotide sequence: TGTGCCAGCAGCCAAACCCTAGACAGGGTGGGTCAGCCCCAGCATTTT. This encodes CASSQTLDRVGQPQHF.

This clonotype was observed a few times. The genes are TRBV5-1 and TRBJ2-1; 7 nucleotides line up with TRBD1. The germline V gene encodes CDR1 SGHRS and CDR2 YFSETQ. This CDR3 has 15 amino acids. The trim removed 0 bases at V and 1 base at J, leaving 1 base unmatched. CDR3 sequence reads: CASSLEQGSYNEQFF. In nucleotides, the CDR3 is TGCGCCAGCAGCTTGGAACAGGGGTCCTACAATGAGCAGTTCTTC.

This clonotype was recorded a few times. This sequence joins TRBV3-1 and TRBJ2-5; D gene uncertain. Trimming removed 3 bases at V and 6 bases at J, with 5 bases between. Germline loops: CDR1 LGHDT, CDR2 YNNKEL (reference sequence). The CDR3 is 11 residues long. CDR3 in amino acids: CASSQRKTQYF. DNA for the CDR3: TGTGCCAGCAGCCAGAGAAAGACCCAGTACTTC.

This clonotype occurred a few times. The chain recombines TRBV18 with TRBJ2-1; TRBD2 matches at 10 bases. Germline values: CDR1 KGHSH, CDR2 LQKENI. V lost 3 bases, J lost 9 bases, and 8 bases stayed unmatched. There are 15 residues in the CDR3. The CDR3 DNA reads as TGTGCCAGCTCACCCCCAGCGGGAGGGCCAAGTGAGCAGTTCTTC. It yields the protein CASSPPAGGPSEQFF.

This clonotype was observed a handful of times. The V call is TRBV18, the J call TRBJ2-1; TRBD1 matches at 8 bases. The trim removed 2 bases at V and 8 bases at J, leaving 20 bases unmatched. Germline V gives CDR1 KGHSH, CDR2 LQKENI. The CDR3 length is 19 residues. The CDR3 DNA is TGTGCCAGCTCACCATTTGCCAGTAGAAGACAGGGGTTTCTCGATGAGCAGTTCTTC. Its translation is CASSPFASRRQGFLDEQFF.

The chain carries TRBV20-1 and TRBJ2-7; D ambiguous. Germline CDR1 reads DFQATT; CDR2 reads SNEGSKA (reference sequence). The V and J ends lost 6 bases and 7 bases respectively, with 16 bases between them. CDR3 size: 12 residues. CDR3 bases: TGCAGTGCCCAACCCAGCCGGCCGGAGCAGTACTTC. Its protein product is CSAQPSRPEQYF.

This clonotype showed up just a few times. The V gene is TRBV6-5, the J gene TRBJ1-3; D not resolved. From germline, CDR1 is MNHEY and CDR2 SVGAGI. This CDR3 comprises 15 residues. Trimming took 3 bases from V and 0 from J, leaving 9 bases between them. CDR3 protein: CASSYVPLSGNTIYF. The CDR3 bases are TGTGCCAGCAGTTATGTTCCCCTCTCTGGAAACACCATATATTTT.

A remark on this clonotype: This may be a read error, as it is one base from a much larger clone. This chain joins TRBV9 and TRBJ2-2; D uncertain. The CDR3 loop spans 15 amino acids. Germline V gives CDR1 SGDLS, CDR2 YYNGEE. The DNA for the CDR3 is TGTGCCAGCGGCGTGGTTGGAGCGAACACCGGGGAGCTGTTTTTT. It specifies CASGVVGANTGELFF. The variable domain in full, completed from reference TRBV9 and TRBJ2-2, reads DSGVTQTPKHLITATGQRVTLRCSPRSGDLSVYWYQQSLDQGLQFLIQYYNGEERAKGNILERFSAQQFPDLHSELNLSSLELGDSALYFCASGVVGANTGELFFGEGSRLTVL.

The V and J genes are TRBV6-1 and TRBJ1-3; D may be TRBD1 (5 bases). The CDR3 is 15 amino acids. Trimming removed 5 bases at V and 3 bases at J, with 14 bases between. CDR1 and CDR2 from the germline V gene are MNHNS and SASEGT. The CDR3 coding sequence is TGTGCCAGCAGTACCCCCCGGACATTTGGAAACACCATATATTTT. Protein sequence: CASSTPRTFGNTIYF.

This clonotype was found a few times. The CDR3 DNA sequence: TGTGCCAGCAGTGCCGGGAGTGACCAAGAGACCCAGTACTTC. It codes for CASSAGSDQETQYF. J is TRBJ2-5 and V is TRBV25-1; D perhaps matches TRBD2 (6 bases). Germline V CDR1 and CDR2: MGHDK, SYGVNS. This CDR3 contains 14 residues. V was shortened by 4 bases and J by 0 bases, with 9 bases between the two germline ends.

V and J are TRBV27 and TRBJ1-1; D gene unclear. Germline V gives CDR1 MNHEY, CDR2 SMNVEV (reference sequence). V gave up 6 bases and J gave up 6 bases, with 11 bases separating them. This CDR3 comprises 12 residues. The DNA of the CDR3 is TGTGCCAGCAGCTTACTTGGCGCTGAAGCTTTCTTT. It is translated as CASSLLGAEAFF.

The rearrangement links TRBV19 to TRBJ2-3, with D uncertain. V was clipped by 6 bases and J by 8 bases, with 15 bases between them. Germline CDR1 and CDR2: LNHDA and SQIVND (reference sequence). The CDR3 runs 13 residues. This chain's CDR3 is CASSPDLTTTQYF. The CDR3 nucleotides read TGTGCCAGTAGCCCAGATCTAACGACTACGCAGTATTTT.

Only a few counts were recorded for this clonotype. The V gene is TRBV6-1, the J gene TRBJ2-1, with D maybe TRBD1 (6 bases). Deletions cut 4 bases from V and 4 bases from J, with 17 bases between. Germline loops: CDR1 MNHNS, CDR2 SASEGT. The CDR3 is 16 amino acids. For the CDR3, the DNA is TGTGCCAGCAGTGCCACAGGGATACAACCTTACAATGAGCAGTTCTTC. Translating gives CASSATGIQPYNEQFF.

This clonotype was seen repeatedly, ten times or more. The chain recombines TRBV3-1 with TRBJ2-3; no reliable D call. There are 11 residues in the CDR3. Germline values: CDR1 LGHDT, CDR2 YNNKEL (reference sequence). The ends were cut back, 3 bases at V and 6 bases at J, with 4 bases in the middle. In DNA, the CDR3 is TGTGCCAGCAGCCAGGGGGATACGCAGTATTTT. It codes for CASSQGDTQYF.

Concerning this clonotype itself: Germline is not matched at one junction end, which may reflect a read error. V is TRBV6-5 and J is TRBJ2-7; 12 bases line up with TRBD1. The CDR3 is 18 residues long. Germline loops: CDR1 MNHEY, CDR2 SVGAGI. CDR3 in amino acids: CDSSYPPGTGGKSYEQYF. Here the CDR3 DNA reads TGTGACAGCAGTTACCCACCCGGGACAGGGGGCAAATCCTACGAGCAGTACTTC.

This clonotype was seen many times. This sequence joins TRBV12-3 or TRBV12-4 and TRBJ1-2; 10 bases fit TRBD1. The ends lost 6 bases at V and 1 base at J; junction bases unmatched: 2. The CDR3 extends over 14 amino acids. CDR3 DNA sequence: TGTGCCAGCAGAAGGACAGGGGGTAACTATGGCTACACCTTC. It encodes CASRRTGGNYGYTF.

In its sample, this clonotype was seen a few times. The chain couples TRBV9 to TRBJ2-3, with TRBD2 as a possible D gene (5 bases). Germline loops: CDR1 SGDLS, CDR2 YYNGEE. CDR3 length: 15 amino acids. V shed 4 bases and J shed 2 bases, with 14 bases lying between them. The CDR3: CASSPLSGNTDTQYF. The CDR3 region has the DNA TGTGCCAGCAGCCCCTTATCCGGGAACACAGATACGCAGTATTTT.